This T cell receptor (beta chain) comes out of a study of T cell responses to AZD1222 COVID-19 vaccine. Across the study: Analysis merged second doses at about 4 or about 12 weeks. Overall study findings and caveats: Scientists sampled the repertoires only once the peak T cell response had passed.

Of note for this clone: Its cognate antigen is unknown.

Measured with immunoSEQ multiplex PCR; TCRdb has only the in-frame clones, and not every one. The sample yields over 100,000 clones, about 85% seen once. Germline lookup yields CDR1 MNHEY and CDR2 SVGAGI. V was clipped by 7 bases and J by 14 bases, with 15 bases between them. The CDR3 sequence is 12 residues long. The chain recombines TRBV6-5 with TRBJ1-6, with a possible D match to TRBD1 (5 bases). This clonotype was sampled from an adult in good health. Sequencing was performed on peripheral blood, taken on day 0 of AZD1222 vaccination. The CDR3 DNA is TGTGCCAGCACTCCGGACGGGACGGCCCTCCACTTT. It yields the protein CASTPDGTALHF.